The 2 T cell receptor beta chains listed next were all sequenced from one sample in a study of shared clonotypes between healthy human individuals (TCRdb year 2020). Library preparation used the immunoSEQ multiplex PCR assay. TCRdb mirrors the immuneACCESS table, restricted to in-frame sequences. Some clones are absent from its copies; in checked studies, under half trace to an unresolved V gene, and the reason for the others is unknown. This sample gives 900,000 to 1,200,000 clones in total; around 78% of them show up just once. Roughly 0.61% of the sample is held by the ten biggest clonotypes. The sample comprised memory CD4+ T cells from PBMCs. The intended sense of this specimen's cell subset or site label: CD45RA-negative fraction. The source of these receptors is a young man in good health. Some clones in this sample may be carry-over from other donors' samples.

The chain employs TRBV6-1 and TRBJ1-1; 9 bases align to TRBD1. V lost 5 bases, J lost 3 bases, and 7 bases stayed unmatched. Germline-derived CDR1 and CDR2 are MNHNS and SASEGT. This CDR3 region has 15 residues. The CDR3 sequence: CASSRDRVSDTEAFF. The DNA of the CDR3 is TGTGCCAGCAGTAGGGACAGGGTGAGTGACACTGAAGCTTTCTTT.

The chain carries TRBV6-1 and TRBJ1-1; possibly TRBD1 for D (6 bases). Germline V gene sequence: CDR1 MNHNS, CDR2 SASEGT. Trimming cost V 2 bases and J 7 bases, with 14 bases left between them. This CDR3 has 14 amino acids. This chain's CDR3 is CASSELGGVGEAFF. The CDR3 nucleotides read TGTGCCAGCAGTGAACTGGGGGGCGTGGGTGAAGCTTTCTTT.